Following are 25 T cell receptor beta chains from one sample sequenced in a study of PD-1 blockade in classical Hodgkin lymphoma. Clones were read by immunoSEQ multiplex PCR, and TCRdb kept only the in-frame ones, dropping some. The sample lists just over 60,000 clones; roughly 88% were seen once. The patients all showed relapse after autologous stem cell transplantation, while their brentuximab vedotin exposure varied. The sequenced sample was peripheral blood mononuclear cells (PBMCs), obtained at baseline. The receptors come from a human donor with classical Hodgkin lymphoma.

This clone appeared a few times. This rearrangement joins TRBV7-8 to TRBJ1-6, with D uncertain. The CDR3 has 15 residues. Germline values: CDR1 SGHVS, CDR2 FQNEAQ. V lost 5 bases, J lost 8 bases, and 16 bases lay in between. CDR3 in DNA: TGTGCCAGCAGCCCCCCTGGCGCAGCAGATTCACCCCTCCACTTT. Amino acid sequence: CASSPPGAADSPLHF.

The V and J genes are TRBV7-6 and TRBJ2-5, with D uncertain. Looked up from germline, CDR1 is SGHVS and CDR2 is FNYEAQ. CDR3 length: 13 amino acids. The V end was cut by 3 bases, the J end by 5 bases, with 10 bases between. CDR3 coding DNA: TGTGCCAGCAGCTTGCAACCCCTGGAGACCCAGTACTTC. Translated, it gives CASSLQPLETQYF.

The rearrangement links TRBV5-1 to TRBJ2-3, with 10 bases that match TRBD1. The germline V gene encodes CDR1 SGHRS and CDR2 YFSETQ. This CDR3 has 18 amino acids. V dropped 1 base and J dropped 2; count of bases not matched to a gene: 10. CDR3: CASSLRQGAFINTDTQYF. The CDR3 coding sequence is TGCGCCAGCAGCTTGAGACAGGGGGCTTTTATTAACACAGATACGCAGTATTTT.

The gene calls are TRBV28 and TRBJ2-7, with 9 bases identical to TRBD2. This CDR3 is built from 15 residues. The germline V gene has CDR1 MDHEN and CDR2 SYDVKM. Germline trimming cut 7 bases from V and 0 bases from J; bases unmatched to any gene: 7. For the CDR3, the DNA is TGTGCCAGCACTCTGACTAGCGGAAACTCCTACGAGCAGTACTTC. Its protein product is CASTLTSGNSYEQYF.

The chain recombines TRBV11-2 with TRBJ1-2, with 9 bases identical to TRBD1. Per germline, CDR1 SGHAT and CDR2 FQNNGV. After removal of 6 bases from V and 8 bases from J, the junction contained 22 bases not matched to a gene. CDR3 length equals 18 residues. The CDR3 nucleotides read TGTGCCAGCAGTTCCATCGTCGATCTGGGACAGGGTTTGCGAGGCTACACCTTC. It is translated as CASSSIVDLGQGLRGYTF. The variable domain in full, completed from reference TRBV11-2 and TRBJ1-2, reads EAGVAQSPRYKIIEKRQSVAFWCNPISGHATLYWYQQILGQGPKLLIQFQNNGVVDDSQLPKDRFSAERLKGVDSTLKIQPAKLEDSAVYLCASSSIVDLGQGLRGYTFGSGTRLTVV.

This chain joins TRBV4-1 and TRBJ2-7, with 8 bases matching TRBD2. The V and J ends lost 0 bases and 4 bases, in that order; junction bases with no gene match: 17. CDR1 and CDR2 (germline): MGHRA, YSYEKL. The CDR3 is 19 residues long. The CDR3 DNA is TGCGCCAGCAGCCAAGACGGGGGCCGCCCGGGACTAGTGGGATACGAGCAGTACTTC. Amino acid sequence: CASSQDGGRPGLVGYEQYF.

This clone was picked up one time. This sequence joins TRBV11-2 and TRBJ1-4; TRBD1 is a possible D gene (5 bases). Trimming removed 5 bases from V and 15 bases from J, with 16 bases in between. The CDR3 contains 12 residues. From germline, CDR1 is SGHAT and CDR2 FQNNGV. Here the CDR3 DNA reads TGTGCCAGCAGCCCTCCCGGGGGAGGGGTGTTTTTT. It encodes CASSPPGGGVFF.

The chain joins TRBV2 to TRBJ1-2; 11 nucleotides align to TRBD1. V was pared by 7 bases and J by 7 bases, with 8 bases of the junction left unmatched. Germline V gene lookup returns CDR1 SNHLY and CDR2 FYNNEI. The CDR3 length is 14 residues. The CDR3 region is CASMEGQGAPGYTF. CDR3 sequence (DNA): TGTGCCAGCATGGAAGGACAGGGGGCGCCTGGCTACACCTTC.

J is TRBJ2-3 and V is TRBV6-6, with a weak D call TRBD1 (6 bases). Germline CDR1 reads MNHNY; CDR2 reads SVGAGI (reference sequence). V lost 4 bases to trimming and J lost 0 bases, with 11 bases between them. The CDR3 is 15 residues long. The CDR3 coding sequence is TGTGCCAGCAGTTTATACAGGGCGAGCACAGATACGCAGTATTTT. It is translated as CASSLYRASTDTQYF.

V gene TRBV11-2 combines with J gene TRBJ2-2; D gene uncertain. The V end lost 4 bases, the J end lost 3 bases, and 12 bases lay between the germline ends. The CDR3 consists of 15 residues. Germline V gene lookup returns CDR1 SGHAT and CDR2 FQNNGV. In DNA, the CDR3 is TGTGCCAGCAGCTCTACGGGTGGTGACACCGGGGAGCTGTTTTTT. Its translation is CASSSTGGDTGELFF.

This sequence joins TRBV5-1 and TRBJ1-5; TRBD1 aligns across 9 bases. From germline, CDR1 is SGHRS and CDR2 YFSETQ. This CDR3 region has 20 residues. The ends lost 0 bases at V and 0 bases at J; junction bases unmatched: 13. The CDR3 nucleotides are TGCGCCAGCAGCTTGGGGGTCGGGACAGGGAACGCCATTAGCAATCAGCCCCAGCATTTT. Encoded protein: CASSLGVGTGNAISNQPQHF. Full variable domain (missing parts from reference TRBV5-1 and TRBJ1-5): KAGVTQTPRYLIKTRGQQVTLSCSPISGHRSVSWYQQTPGQGLQFLFEYFSETQRNKGNFPGRFSGRQFSNSRSEMNVSTLELGDSALYLCASSLGVGTGNAISNQPQHFGDGTRLSIL.

The rearrangement joins TRBV7-9 to TRBJ1-1; no definite D call. The CDR3 length is 13 residues. The V gene's germline CDR1 is SEHNR and CDR2 FQNEAQ (reference sequence). V was cut by 5 bases and J by 8 bases, with 15 bases left in between. In nucleotides, the CDR3 is TGTGCCAGCAGCCTACCCCTCCGTGAAGAAGCTTTCTTT. Translation gives CASSLPLREEAFF.

This chain connects TRBV4-3 to TRBJ2-7, with D uncertain. V was shortened by 0 bases and J by 6 bases, with 3 bases between the two germline ends. The CDR3 spans 11 residues. Germline CDR1 reads LGHNA; CDR2 reads YSLEER. As DNA, the CDR3 is TGCGCCAGCAGCCAAGACCTCGAGCAGTACTTC. Translating it yields CASSQDLEQYF.

The rearrangement joins TRBV29-1 to TRBJ2-1; possibly TRBD1 for D (5 bases). The CDR3 sequence is 13 residues long. CDR1 and CDR2 from the germline V gene are SQVTM and ANQGSEA. V was pared by 4 bases and J by 3 bases, with 10 bases between. The CDR3 is CSVVGAIYNEQFF. The CDR3 DNA follows: TGCAGCGTTGTAGGGGCGATCTACAATGAGCAGTTCTTC.

V and J are TRBV9 and TRBJ2-3; 10 nucleotides match TRBD2. Germline assignment: CDR1 SGDLS and CDR2 YYNGEE. Germline trimming cut 4 bases from V and 2 bases from J; bases unmatched to any gene: 7. The CDR3 totals 16 residues. In nucleotides, the CDR3 is TGTGCCAGCAGCCCTCGACTAGCGGGCTCCACAGATACGCAGTATTTT. It translates to CASSPRLAGSTDTQYF. Based on the CDR3 plus reference TRBV9 and TRBJ2-3, the full variable domain is DSGVTQTPKHLITATGQRVTLRCSPRSGDLSVYWYQQSLDQGLQFLIQYYNGEERAKGNILERFSAQQFPDLHSELNLSSLELGDSALYFCASSPRLAGSTDTQYFGPGTRLTVL.

This chain joins TRBV6-6 and TRBJ2-1, with 12 bases lining up with TRBD2. CDR3 length: 16 amino acids. V trimming: 0 bases; J trimming: 8 bases; junction bases outside the gene matches: 5. Germline assignment: CDR1 MNHNY and CDR2 SVGAGI (reference sequence). The CDR3 DNA reads as TGTGCCAGCAGTTACTCGACCCTAGCGGGGGGGCATGAGCAGTTCTTC. Amino acids: CASSYSTLAGGHEQFF.

The rearrangement links TRBV6-5 to TRBJ2-5; 9 bases agree with TRBD1. Germline V CDR1 and CDR2: MNHEY, SVGAGI. The CDR3 runs to 14 residues. Trimming removed 7 bases from V and 5 bases from J; junction bases left unmatched: 8. CDR3 in DNA: TGTGCCAGCAAAGTCACAGGGGGCGTTGAGACCCAGTACTTC. It specifies CASKVTGGVETQYF.

The J gene is TRBJ1-1, the V gene TRBV5-6; D gene ambiguous. The germline gives CDR1 SGHDT, CDR2 YYEEEE. V was clipped by 0 bases and J by 4 bases, with 7 bases between them. CDR3 length: 13 residues. The CDR3, as DNA: TGTGCCAGCAGCTTGGGACTTACCACTGAAGCTTTCTTT. Encoded protein: CASSLGLTTEAFF.

The chain carries TRBV28 and TRBJ2-7; D not resolved. Germline-derived CDR1 and CDR2 are MDHEN and SYDVKM. This CDR3 has 14 amino acids. The ends were cut back, 6 bases at V and 0 bases at J, with 12 bases in the middle. CDR3 region: CASRTTMSSYEQYF. DNA of the CDR3: TGTGCCAGCAGAACTACGATGAGCTCCTACGAGCAGTACTTC.

A few counts support this clone. The rearrangement uses TRBV6-6 and TRBJ1-2; D may be TRBD1 (5 bases). The CDR3 spans 14 residues. The V gene lost 5 bases and the J gene lost 7 bases, with 17 bases spanning the gap. Germline CDR1 reads MNHNY; CDR2 reads SVGAGI (reference sequence). CDR3 residues: CASSRDLRDIGYTF. CDR3 nucleotide sequence: TGTGCCAGCAGTAGGGACTTACGCGACATTGGCTACACCTTC.

The genes are TRBV2 and TRBJ2-7; TRBD1 matches 8 bases. The CDR3 covers 13 residues. The germline CDR1 and CDR2 sequences are SNHLY and FYNNEI. The ends lost 4 bases at V and 5 bases at J; junction bases unmatched: 4. The CDR3 bases are TGTGCCAGCAGTGTAGACAGGGGCCACGAGCAGTACTTC. Translation gives CASSVDRGHEQYF.

The chain has TRBV19 and TRBJ1-1, with a tentative D call TRBD1 (6 bases). V was trimmed by 9 bases and J by 4 bases, leaving 18 bases between them. This CDR3 is 14 amino acids long. Germline V gene sequence: CDR1 LNHDA, CDR2 SQIVND (reference sequence). CDR3: CASRHAGGGTEAFF. CDR3 sequence (DNA): TGTGCCAGCAGGCATGCGGGGGGCGGCACTGAAGCTTTCTTT.

Notes on this clone: A junction boundary mismatches the germline segment, possibly from a read error. The rearrangement joins TRBV27 to TRBJ1-4; D not resolved. CDR3 length: 16 residues. CDR1 and CDR2 from the germline V gene are MNHEY and SMNVEV (reference sequence). CDR3 amino acids: CASSVSYSPSNEKLFF. CDR3 DNA sequence: TGTGCCAGCAGTGTATCGTACAGCCCTTCTAATGAAAAACTGTTTTTT.

DNA of the CDR3: TGCGCCAGCAGCCACGACGGGAACACCGGGGAGCTGTTTTTT. Protein: CASSHDGNTGELFF. V usage is TRBV4-3 and J usage is TRBJ2-2, with D uncertain. V lost 3 bases and J lost 1, with 6 bases in between. Per germline, CDR1 LGHNA and CDR2 YSLEER. This CDR3 has 14 amino acids.

Remarks on this clone: At one of its ends the junction is not consistent with the germline gene, which may arise from a read error. The CDR3 region has the DNA TGTGCCAGCTCGCCACAGGGGGACGAGGGTGATGAGCAGTTCTTC. Translated: CASSPQGDEGDEQFF. The chain combines TRBV18 with TRBJ2-1; 8 positions match TRBD1. The germline gives CDR1 KGHSH, CDR2 LQKENI. The CDR3 is 15 amino acids.